This TCR beta chain emerged from a study of shared clonotypes between healthy human individuals. Overall study: The donors, two women and a few men, were aged 18 to 49.

Terminally differentiated effector memory CD45RA+ cells were left out of the naive CD8 fraction, which was CD45RO-negative and positively selected for CCR7. Deep level was the assay's run setting. Only in-frame clones appear in the TCRdb table, and some are missing; sequencing was by immunoSEQ multiplex PCR. Of more than 500,000 clones listed, around 96% are singletons. Germline CDR1 MDHEN, CDR2 SYDVKM. This CDR3 is 13 amino acids long. V was pared by 7 bases and J by 2 bases, with 2 bases of the junction left unmatched. The sample comprised naive CD8+ T cells sorted from blood. The chain joins TRBV28 to TRBJ2-5; 9 bases fit TRBD1. This TCR came from a woman in her twenties or thirties in good health. The CDR3 loop reads CASTGQGQETQYF. CDR3 DNA sequence: TGTGCCAGCACGGGACAGGGACAAGAGACCCAGTACTTC.